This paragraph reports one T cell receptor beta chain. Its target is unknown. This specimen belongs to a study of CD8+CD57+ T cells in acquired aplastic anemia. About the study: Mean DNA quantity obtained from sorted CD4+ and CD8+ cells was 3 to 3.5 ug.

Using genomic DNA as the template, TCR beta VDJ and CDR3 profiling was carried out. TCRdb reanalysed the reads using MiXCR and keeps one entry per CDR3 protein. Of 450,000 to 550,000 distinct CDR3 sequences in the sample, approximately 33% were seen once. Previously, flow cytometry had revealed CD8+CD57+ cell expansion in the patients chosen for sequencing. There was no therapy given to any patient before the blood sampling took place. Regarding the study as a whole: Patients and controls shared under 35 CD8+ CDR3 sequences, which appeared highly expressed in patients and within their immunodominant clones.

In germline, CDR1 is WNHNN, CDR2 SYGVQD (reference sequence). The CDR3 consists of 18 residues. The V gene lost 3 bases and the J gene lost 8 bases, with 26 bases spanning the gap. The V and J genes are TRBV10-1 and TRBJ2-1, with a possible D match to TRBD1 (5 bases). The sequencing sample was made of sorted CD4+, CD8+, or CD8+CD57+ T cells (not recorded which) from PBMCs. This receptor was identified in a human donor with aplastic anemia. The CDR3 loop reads CASSDSLRRVKLFDEQFF. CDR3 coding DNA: TGCGCCAGCAGTGACTCCTTACGCAGGGTTAAATTGTTTGATGAGCAGTTCTTC.